This T cell receptor (beta chain) came from a study of blood T cells in healthy people across ages. Regarding the study as a whole: Greater diversity and more naive CD4+ cells were seen in long-lived donors than in aged donors. Roughly linear declines in TCR beta diversity per million T cells occurred with age.

The CDR3 runs to 16 residues. Germline CDR1 reads MNHEY; CDR2 reads SMNVEV (reference sequence). For the second PCR, which ran for about 7 to 11 cycles, a sample-barcoded 5' primer and a J-beta primer mix were used. Each TCR beta cDNA got a 12-nucleotide random molecular identifier. TCRdb itself ran the 5' RACE reads through MiXCR, one entry per CDR3 protein. The sample comprises under 800,000 distinct CDR3 sequences, roughly 45% of which are singletons, and 20% rests with the top ten. This clonotype turned up a few times. The antigen is undetermined. At one end the junction does not follow the germline gene, possibly because of a read error.

The specimen sequenced was blood. The V call is TRBV27, the J call TRBJ2-1; no clear D. The receptor was isolated from a woman aged 55-75 years in good health. The CDR3 spells CASSLIWGTVYNDQFF. The CDR3 DNA is TGTGCCAGCAGTTTAATTTGGGGTACCGTCTACAATGATCAGTTCTTC.